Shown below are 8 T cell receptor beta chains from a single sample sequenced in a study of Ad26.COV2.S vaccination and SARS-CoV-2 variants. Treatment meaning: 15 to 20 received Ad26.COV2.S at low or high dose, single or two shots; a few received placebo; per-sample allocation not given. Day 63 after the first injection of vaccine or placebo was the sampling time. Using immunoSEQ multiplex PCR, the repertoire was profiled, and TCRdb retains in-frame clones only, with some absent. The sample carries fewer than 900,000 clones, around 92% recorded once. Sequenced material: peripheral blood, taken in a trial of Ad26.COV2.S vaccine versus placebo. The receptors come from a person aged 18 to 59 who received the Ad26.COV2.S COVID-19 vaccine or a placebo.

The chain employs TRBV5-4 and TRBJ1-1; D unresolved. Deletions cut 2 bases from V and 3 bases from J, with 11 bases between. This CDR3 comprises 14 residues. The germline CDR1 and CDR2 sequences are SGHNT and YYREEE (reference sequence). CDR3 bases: TGTGCCAGCAGCTTTCAAATTGTCGACACTGAAGCTTTCTTT. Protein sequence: CASSFQIVDTEAFF.

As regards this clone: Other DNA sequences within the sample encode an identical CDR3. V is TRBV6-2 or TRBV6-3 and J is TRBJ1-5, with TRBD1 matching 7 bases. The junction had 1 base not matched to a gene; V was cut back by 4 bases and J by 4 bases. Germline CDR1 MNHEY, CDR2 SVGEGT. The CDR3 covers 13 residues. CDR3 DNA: TGTGCCAGCAGTTTGACAGGGAATCAGCCCCAGCATTTT. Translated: CASSLTGNQPQHF.

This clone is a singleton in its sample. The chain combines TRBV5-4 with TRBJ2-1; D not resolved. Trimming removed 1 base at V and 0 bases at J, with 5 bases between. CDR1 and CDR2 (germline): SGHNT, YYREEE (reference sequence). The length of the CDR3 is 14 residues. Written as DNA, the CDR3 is TGTGCCAGCAGCTTGAGGGTCTCCTACAATGAGCAGTTCTTC. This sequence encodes CASSLRVSYNEQFF.

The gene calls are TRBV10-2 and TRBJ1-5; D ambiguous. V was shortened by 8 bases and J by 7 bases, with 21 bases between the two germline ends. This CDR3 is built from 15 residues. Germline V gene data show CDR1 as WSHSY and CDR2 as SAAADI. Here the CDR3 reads CASLGTVGPGQPQHF. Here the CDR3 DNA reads TGCGCCAGCTTGGGAACTGTCGGGCCAGGACAGCCCCAGCATTTT.

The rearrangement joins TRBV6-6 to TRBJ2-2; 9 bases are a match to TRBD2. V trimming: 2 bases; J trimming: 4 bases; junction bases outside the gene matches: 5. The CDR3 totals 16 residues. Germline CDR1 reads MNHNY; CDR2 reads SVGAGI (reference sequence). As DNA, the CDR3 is TGTGCCAGCAGTTACCCCGGGACTAGCATCACCGGGGAGCTGTTTTTT. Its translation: CASSYPGTSITGELFF.

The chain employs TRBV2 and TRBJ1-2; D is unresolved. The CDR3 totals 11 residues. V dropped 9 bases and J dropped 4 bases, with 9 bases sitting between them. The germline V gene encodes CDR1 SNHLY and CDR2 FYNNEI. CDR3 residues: CASTPSYGYTF. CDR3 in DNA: TGTGCCAGTACTCCCTCCTATGGCTACACCTTC.

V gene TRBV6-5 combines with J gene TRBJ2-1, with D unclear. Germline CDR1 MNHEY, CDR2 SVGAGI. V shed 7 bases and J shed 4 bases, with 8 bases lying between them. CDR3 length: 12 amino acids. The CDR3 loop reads CASMWGYNEQFF. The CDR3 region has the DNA TGTGCCAGCATGTGGGGTTACAATGAGCAGTTCTTC.

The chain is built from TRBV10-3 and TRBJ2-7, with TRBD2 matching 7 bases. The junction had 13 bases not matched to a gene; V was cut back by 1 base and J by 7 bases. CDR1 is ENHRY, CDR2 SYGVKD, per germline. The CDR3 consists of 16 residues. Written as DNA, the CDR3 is TGTGCCATCAGTGAGTTACTCCGGGACTACTTAGCTGAGCAGTACTTC. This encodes CAISELLRDYLAEQYF.